The next 23 T cell receptor beta chains were all read from a single sample in a study of blood T cell repertoires in COVID-19. Assay: immunoSEQ multiplex PCR; the TCRdb copy retains only in-frame clones and omits some. Of about 89,000 clones in the sample, approximately 90% were seen once. The sequenced sample was peripheral blood. The source of these receptors is a male donor with acute or convalescent COVID-19.

The chain is built from TRBV24-1 and TRBJ1-1, with a tentative D call TRBD1 (5 bases). The V gene's germline CDR1 is KGHDR and CDR2 SFDVKD. Between the trimmed V and J ends, which lost 7 bases and 6 bases, there was a span of 14 bases. This CDR3 is 13 amino acids long. CDR3 sequence: CATRRGPMAEAFF. The CDR3 DNA sequence: TGTGCCACCAGAAGGGGCCCCATGGCTGAAGCTTTCTTT.

The rearrangement links TRBV19 to TRBJ2-1; 7 nucleotides agree with TRBD2. This CDR3 contains 16 residues. Trimming took 6 bases from V and 0 from J; bases not matched to a gene: 8. Per germline, CDR1 LNHDA and CDR2 SQIVND (reference sequence). CDR3 sequence (DNA): TGTGCCAGTAGCCCAAGAGCGGGGCCCTCCTACAATGAGCAGTTCTTC. Amino acids: CASSPRAGPSYNEQFF.

The chain carries TRBV3-1 (or the pseudogene TRBV3-2) and TRBJ2-7; D may be TRBD1 (8 bases). From germline, CDR1 is LGHDT and CDR2 YNNKEL (reference sequence). Trimming removed 1 base at V and 9 bases at J, with 16 bases between. There are 14 residues in the CDR3. DNA of the CDR3: TGTGCCAGCAGCCAAGCCGGACAGGGAGGGGGGCAGTACTTC. This codes for CASSQAGQGGGQYF.

The chain joins TRBV5-5 to TRBJ1-2; D not resolved. Germline CDR1 and CDR2: SGHKS and YYEKEE (reference sequence). The CDR3 loop spans 15 amino acids. The germline V and J ends were trimmed by 2 bases and 4 bases, with 15 bases remaining between them. DNA of the CDR3: TGTGCCAGCAGCTTAGTCGGCAGGCCCCTCTATGGCTACACCTTC. This gives the protein CASSLVGRPLYGYTF.

The chain joins TRBV6-5 to TRBJ1-1; D may be TRBD1 (6 bases). Trimming removed 2 bases at V and 4 bases at J, with 14 bases between. This CDR3 is 15 amino acids long. CDR1 and CDR2 from the germline V gene are MNHEY and SVGAGI. The CDR3 here is CASSYSREGGTEAFF. In DNA, the CDR3 is TGTGCCAGCAGTTACAGCAGGGAGGGGGGCACTGAAGCTTTCTTT.

This chain connects TRBV10-3 to TRBJ2-3; 7 bases match TRBD2. Unmatched junction bases numbered 7, after V lost 10 bases and J lost 3 bases. CDR1 is ENHRY and CDR2 is SYGVKD in the germline V gene. The CDR3 covers 13 residues. The CDR3, as DNA: TGTGCCACAGGTGTCGGGGGGACAGATACGCAGTATTTT. This gives the protein CATGVGGTDTQYF.

This chain connects TRBV6-1 to TRBJ1-2; D may be TRBD1 (5 bases). Looked up from germline, CDR1 is MNHNS and CDR2 is SASEGT. The CDR3 runs 15 residues. V shed 3 bases and J shed 0 bases, with 11 bases lying between them. The CDR3: CASSDLTVPNYGYTF. Written as DNA, the CDR3 is TGTGCCAGCAGTGACCTGACAGTACCTAACTATGGCTACACCTTC.

V and J are TRBV19 and TRBJ1-5; D not certain. Germline V lookup: CDR1 LNHDA, CDR2 SQIVND (reference sequence). V lost 7 bases and J lost 6, with 19 bases in between. This CDR3 contains 15 residues. This chain's CDR3 is CASTSQSAGRQPQHF. The DNA of the CDR3 is TGTGCCAGTACCTCTCAGAGTGCGGGTCGTCAGCCCCAGCATTTT.

The V and J genes are TRBV5-1 and TRBJ1-2; a weak D match, TRBD1 (5 bases). This CDR3 has 13 amino acids. The germline gives CDR1 SGHRS, CDR2 YFSETQ. V lost 6 bases to trimming and J lost 8 bases, with 17 bases between them. The CDR3 region has the DNA TGCGCCAGCACTCAAGCGGGGGATCGGGGCTACACCTTC. Protein product: CASTQAGDRGYTF.

The V gene is TRBV5-1, the J gene TRBJ2-3, with 10 positions matching TRBD2. This CDR3 is 16 amino acids long. The J segment lost 3 bases and the V segment lost 2 bases, leaving 6 bases of the junction unmatched. Germline CDR1 SGHRS, CDR2 YFSETQ. The CDR3 loop is CASSFSPGLATDTQYF. CDR3 DNA: TGCGCCAGCAGCTTTAGCCCGGGACTAGCGACAGATACGCAGTATTTT.

The V and J genes are TRBV29-1 and TRBJ2-1, with 7 bases that match TRBD2. This CDR3 has 13 residues. CDR1 and CDR2 from the germline V gene are SQVTM and ANQGSEA. V trimming: 2 bases; J trimming: 4 bases; junction bases outside the gene matches: 2. The CDR3 sequence: CSVELAEYNEQFF. The CDR3 DNA reads as TGCAGCGTTGAACTAGCGGAGTACAATGAGCAGTTCTTC.

The chain carries TRBV7-2 and TRBJ2-7, with a weak D call TRBD2 (6 bases). V shed 5 bases and J shed 6 bases, with 20 bases lying between them. CDR1 is SGHTA, CDR2 FQGNSA, per germline. CDR3 length: 15 residues. The CDR3 reads CASSPGTFSQGEQYF. Written as DNA, the CDR3 is TGTGCCAGCAGCCCAGGGACTTTCAGCCAGGGCGAGCAGTACTTC.

V and J are TRBV9 and TRBJ2-3; D remains unclear. The CDR3 covers 15 residues. Trimming left V 0 bases short and J 0 bases short, with 8 bases between. Germline assignment: CDR1 SGDLS and CDR2 YYNGEE. In DNA form, the CDR3 reads TGTGCCAGCAGCGTAGTGGCGGCAAGCACAGATACGCAGTATTTT. This codes for CASSVVAASTDTQYF.

V gene TRBV5-1 combines with J gene TRBJ1-2; 7 nucleotides match TRBD1. The J segment lost 4 bases and the V segment lost 0 bases, leaving 3 bases of the junction unmatched. The CDR3 totals 14 residues. Germline CDR1 is SGHRS and CDR2 is YFSETQ. Here the CDR3 reads CASSLDGQAYGYTF. The CDR3 DNA reads as TGCGCCAGCAGCTTGGATGGACAGGCCTATGGCTACACCTTC. The variable domain in full, completed from reference TRBV5-1 and TRBJ1-2, reads KAGVTQTPRYLIKTRGQQVTLSCSPISGHRSVSWYQQTPGQGLQFLFEYFSETQRNKGNFPGRFSGRQFSNSRSEMNVSTLELGDSALYLCASSLDGQAYGYTFGSGTRLTVV.

As DNA, the CDR3 is TGTGCCTGGAGTGGCACGGGACAGGGCCTTAGGTCCCAGCATTTT. This gives the protein CAWSGTGQGLRSQHF. This sequence joins TRBV30 and TRBJ1-5, with TRBD1 matching 9 bases. Trimming cost V 1 base and J 11 bases; bases outside gene matches: 12. CDR3 length: 15 amino acids. CDR1 GTSNPN and CDR2 SVGIG come from the germline V gene (reference sequence).

The chain joins TRBV19 to TRBJ1-5, with a weak D call TRBD1 (5 bases). The CDR3 is 15 amino acids. V dropped 9 bases and J dropped 1 base, with 16 bases sitting between them. CDR1 is LNHDA and CDR2 is SQIVND in the germline V gene (reference sequence). CDR3 coding DNA: TGTGCCAGCACAGTTGCGGAGGGGAGCAATCAGCCCCAGCATTTT. Amino acids: CASTVAEGSNQPQHF.

The V and J genes are TRBV27 and TRBJ1-2; the match to TRBD1 covers 7 bases. Germline V gene data show CDR1 as MNHEY and CDR2 as SMNVEV (reference sequence). V lost 4 bases and J lost 1; bases outside the gene matches: 9. The CDR3 covers 16 residues. The CDR3 protein is CASSYMGGQLNYGYTF. Written as DNA, the CDR3 is TGTGCCAGCAGTTATATGGGGGGACAGCTTAACTATGGCTACACCTTC.

The chain joins TRBV25-1 to TRBJ2-1; 10 bases line up with TRBD1. The trim removed 3 bases at V and 7 bases at J, leaving 6 bases unmatched. The CDR3 totals 15 residues. Germline loops: CDR1 MGHDK, CDR2 SYGVNS. CDR3 sequence (DNA): TGTGCCAGCAGTGACCGGGACAGGGGATTGAATGAGCAGTTCTTC. Translated: CASSDRDRGLNEQFF.

The V gene is TRBV7-6, the J gene TRBJ1-3; a possible D gene is TRBD1 (6 bases). V dropped 1 base and J dropped 1 base, with 11 bases sitting between them. CDR3 size: 16 residues. CDR1 is SGHVS and CDR2 is FNYEAQ in the germline V gene. CDR3: CASSLEDRISGNTIYF. CDR3 in DNA: TGTGCCAGCAGCTTAGAGGACAGAATTTCTGGAAACACCATATATTTT.

The genes are TRBV18 and TRBJ2-7; 9 nucleotides align to TRBD1. Trimming cost V 5 bases and J 3 bases; bases outside gene matches: 8. The CDR3 has 15 residues. Per germline, CDR1 KGHSH and CDR2 LQKENI. The CDR3 region is CASSGTGRKGYEQYF. The CDR3 DNA is TGTGCCAGCTCAGGGACAGGGAGAAAGGGCTACGAGCAGTACTTC.

The rearrangement uses TRBV19 and TRBJ1-5, with 7 bases aligning to TRBD1. V trimming: 8 bases; J trimming: 3 bases; junction bases outside the gene matches: 7. Germline V lookup: CDR1 LNHDA, CDR2 SQIVND (reference sequence). The CDR3 consists of 14 residues. This chain's CDR3 is CASGGTVHNQPQHF. In nucleotides, the CDR3 is TGTGCCAGTGGGGGGACAGTGCACAATCAGCCCCAGCATTTT.

V usage is TRBV20-1 and J usage is TRBJ1-4; a weak D match, TRBD1 (6 bases). The germline gives CDR1 DFQATT, CDR2 SNEGSKA (reference sequence). The V and J ends lost 3 bases and 7 bases respectively, with 15 bases between them. The CDR3 loop spans 14 amino acids. CDR3 in DNA: TGCAGTGCTAGTCGCGGGGGCCGAGGTGAAAAACTGTTTTTT. It specifies CSASRGGRGEKLFF.

The genes are TRBV12-3 or TRBV12-4 and TRBJ2-7; 8 bases line up with TRBD1. Germline trimming cut 6 bases from V and 4 bases from J; bases unmatched to any gene: 5. The CDR3 totals 13 residues. The CDR3 reads CASSGTGEYEQYF. CDR3 sequence (DNA): TGTGCCAGCAGCGGGACAGGCGAATACGAGCAGTACTTC.